This section outlines one T cell receptor (beta chain) sequence together with its context. V was clipped by 5 bases and J by 6 bases; unmatched bases: 7. The CDR3 totals 14 residues. The germline V gene encodes CDR1 SGHAT and CDR2 FQDESV (reference sequence). The data were taken from a study of cytomegalovirus exposure and HLA in healthy donors. Researchers ran the PCR with 60 Vbeta and 13 Jbeta primers. Using immunoSEQ multiplex PCR, the repertoire was profiled, and TCRdb retains in-frame clones only, with some absent. Counted here are around 120,000 clones, approximately 80% occurring once; the ten biggest clones make up about 1.8%.

Sequenced material: PBMCs. The chain employs TRBV11-1 and TRBJ2-1; 7 nucleotides align to TRBD1. The source is a man younger than 35 in good health and CMV-seronegative. The CDR3 sequence is CASSVGTVPNEQFF. CDR3 bases: TGTGCCAGCAGCGTCGGGACAGTTCCCAATGAGCAGTTCTTC.